This T cell receptor beta chain is from a study of blood T cells in healthy people across ages. Study-wide context: Per two T cells, about one barcoded beta molecule was captured through template switching. The study's findings and limits: Compared with aged donors, long-lived donors showed fewer expanded clones, suggesting selection. Unsorted PBMC material precluded a definitive naive versus antigen-experienced comparison.

With a J-beta primer mix and a sample-barcoded 5' primer, a second PCR ran roughly 7 to 11 cycles. MiXCR, applied by TCRdb to the 5' RACE reads, yields one record per CDR3 protein. This sample has about 670,000 distinct CDR3 sequences; 52% occur once, and the top ten carry approximately 12%. At least ten counts were recorded for this clonotype. Antigen: not known. The J segment lost 7 bases and the V segment lost 4 bases, leaving 9 bases of the junction unmatched. From germline, CDR1 is DFQATT and CDR2 SNEGSKA (reference sequence). The CDR3 loop spans 14 amino acids. Sequencing input: blood. The chain links TRBV20-1 to TRBJ1-2; 10 bases are shared with TRBD1. The TCR was taken from a woman older than 75 in good health. CDR3 protein: CSAMVRDRGRGYTF. In nucleotides, the CDR3 is TGCAGTGCTATGGTTCGGGACAGGGGTCGTGGCTACACCTTC.